Listed here are 10 T cell receptor beta chains from one sample, sequenced in a study of sequential checkpoint blockade in melanoma. The treatment denotes: randomized to nivolumab then ipilimumab (arm A) or the reverse (arm B). Some clones are missing from TCRdb's copy, which holds only in-frame ones; the method was immunoSEQ multiplex PCR. The repertoire has 10,000 to 15,000 clones, roughly 76% of them found once; the top ten carry about 9.3%. The source material was CD8+ T cells sorted from blood (inferred from file names), sampled from a patient given nivolumab and ipilimumab in sequence. The receptors stem from a human donor with melanoma.

The chain uses TRBV6-5 and TRBJ1-5; 8 positions agree with TRBD1. CDR1 and CDR2 from the germline V gene are MNHEY and SVGAGI. The junction had 1 base not matched to a gene; V was cut back by 0 bases and J by 6 bases. The CDR3 is 14 amino acids. This CDR3 is CASSYSQGGQPQHF. The CDR3 nucleotides are TGTGCCAGCAGTTACTCACAGGGGGGTCAGCCCCAGCATTTT.

The gene calls are TRBV7-2 and TRBJ1-1; no firm D call. This CDR3 region has 13 residues. Germline assignment: CDR1 SGHTA and CDR2 FQGNSA. Trimming pared 1 base from V and 11 bases from J, leaving 14 bases between. Written as DNA, the CDR3 is TGTGCCAGCAGCTTAGTTAAGACTAATCTGGCTTTCTTT. It codes for CASSLVKTNLAFF.

This clone has a handful of counts. A junction end diverges from the germline sequence, so it may reflect a read error. Within the sample, other DNA sequences also encode this same CDR3. The rearrangement joins TRBV4-1 to TRBJ1-6; D is unresolved. This CDR3 is built from 16 residues. Germline lookup yields CDR1 MGHRA and CDR2 YSYEKL. CDR3 in DNA: TGCGCCAGCAGCCTTACCCACCGGGATCCCCCGACACCCCTCCCCTTT. Encoded protein: CASSLTHRDPPTPLPF.

This chain links TRBV4-3 with TRBJ2-7; tentative D call: TRBD1 (6 bases). The CDR3 consists of 15 residues. V lost 4 bases to trimming and J lost 1 base, with 14 bases between them. Germline values: CDR1 LGHNA, CDR2 YSLEER. The CDR3 region is CASSPGVGQSYEQYF. CDR3 sequence (DNA): TGCGCCAGCAGCCCTGGAGTCGGACAGTCCTACGAGCAGTACTTC.

The chain couples TRBV27 to TRBJ1-2; perhaps TRBD1 as D (5 bases). Trimming removed 0 bases from V and 4 bases from J, with 9 bases in between. This CDR3 is 14 amino acids long. CDR1 is MNHEY and CDR2 is SMNVEV in the germline V gene (reference sequence). The CDR3 DNA is TGTGCCAGCAGTTTATCTGGGGGGTTCTATGGCTACACCTTC. This sequence encodes CASSLSGGFYGYTF.

The chain links TRBV5-5 to TRBJ2-3; 9 nucleotides line up with TRBD1. Germline V gene data show CDR1 as SGHKS and CDR2 as YYEKEE (reference sequence). J was trimmed by 5 bases and V by 2 bases; bases with no gene match: 3. This CDR3 is built from 14 residues. The CDR3 spells CASSFGTGIDTQYF. The CDR3 DNA is TGTGCCAGCAGCTTTGGGACAGGGATAGATACGCAGTATTTT.

The count of this clone is one. The chain is built from TRBV5-6 and TRBJ2-5; 7 bases are a match to TRBD1. The closer fit of TRBJ2-7 to the DNA end suggests the J call may be wrong. The CDR3 runs 13 residues. Germline V lookup: CDR1 SGHDT, CDR2 YYEEEE. CDR3 loop: CASTRGTVHEQYF. In DNA, the CDR3 is TGTGCCAGCACCCGAGGGACAGTCCACGAGCAGTACTTC.

The rearrangement uses TRBV4-3 and TRBJ2-7, with D tentatively TRBD1 (5 bases). CDR1 is LGHNA and CDR2 is YSLEER in the germline V gene. The length of the CDR3 is 15 residues. Trimming took 0 bases from V and 2 from J, leaving 11 bases between them. In nucleotides, the CDR3 is TGCGCCAGCAGCCAAGACACGCAGGGTCCCTACGAGCAGTACTTC. Translating it yields CASSQDTQGPYEQYF.

This clone was detected a few times. The chain is built from TRBV9 and TRBJ2-2, with a tentative D call TRBD1 (6 bases). CDR3 length: 15 amino acids. Trimming took 3 bases from V and 5 from J, leaving 14 bases between them. Germline values: CDR1 SGDLS, CDR2 YYNGEE. The CDR3 is CASSDRVGETGELFF. The CDR3 DNA sequence: TGTGCCAGCAGCGACAGGGTGGGGGAAACCGGGGAGCTGTTTTTT. Together with reference TRBV9 and TRBJ2-2, the CDR3 gives the full variable domain: DSGVTQTPKHLITATGQRVTLRCSPRSGDLSVYWYQQSLDQGLQFLIQYYNGEERAKGNILERFSAQQFPDLHSELNLSSLELGDSALYFCASSDRVGETGELFFGEGSRLTVL.

This clone came up a few times. The chain joins TRBV4-1 to TRBJ2-7; a possible D gene is TRBD1 (5 bases). This CDR3 has 14 amino acids. From germline, CDR1 is MGHRA and CDR2 YSYEKL. V was shortened by 0 bases and J by 6 bases, with 12 bases between the two germline ends. The CDR3 is CASSQDNFRAEQYF. The CDR3 bases are TGCGCCAGCAGCCAAGATAATTTCAGGGCCGAGCAGTACTTC.